The 27 T cell receptor beta chains below were found in one sample sequenced in a study of T cells in women clearing cervical HPV infection. Only in-frame clones appear in the TCRdb table, and some are missing; sequencing was by immunoSEQ multiplex PCR. The sample data list tens of thousands of clones. Input material: blood buffy coat. The receptor set was obtained from a woman between 18 and 70 years old with a cervical HPV16 infection that either progressed to CIN3+ or cleared (not recorded which).

Turning to this clone: The CDR3 extends 3 residues past the end of the read, so its final part is completed from the germline J gene. The sample holds other DNA sequences that translate to the same CDR3. This chain uses TRBV2 with TRBJ2-5; D not resolved. There are 15 residues in the CDR3. V was shortened by 6 bases and J by 5 bases, with 19 bases between the two germline ends. CDR1 is SNHLY and CDR2 is FYNNEI in the germline V gene. CDR3 bases read: TGTGCCAGCAGAAGAGATCATCAAGGCCAGGAGACC. Translating it yields CASRRDHQGQET. From start to end, the CDR3 is CASRRDHQGQETQYF.

On this clone: The read stops 3 residues short of the end of the CDR3; the missing end is completed from the germline J gene. This chain links TRBV14 with TRBJ1-2, with 9 bases identical to TRBD1. With 1 base clipped from V and 3 bases from J, the junction kept 6 bases outside the gene matches. The CDR3 consists of 16 residues. The germline V gene has CDR1 SGHDN and CDR2 FVKESK. CDR3 DNA (partial): TGTGCCAGCAGCCAAGGTCGGACAGGGGTGGACTATGGC. It codes for CASSQGRTGVDYG. The whole CDR3 protein is CASSQGRTGVDYGYTF.

As for this clone: The CDR3 is cut off 3 residues early in the read; its end comes from the germline J gene. The same CDR3 is also encoded by other DNA sequences in this sample. The chain couples TRBV20-1 to TRBJ2-5; 12 bases align to TRBD2. This CDR3 has 14 residues. Germline trimming cut 6 bases from V and 4 bases from J; bases unmatched to any gene: 6. Germline-derived CDR1 and CDR2 are DFQATT and SNEGSKA (reference sequence). CDR3 amino acids: CSARTSGETETQYF. CDR3 bases read: TGCAGTGCACGGACTAGCGGGGAAACAGAGACC.

For this clone: The read is 3 residues too short to cover the CDR3 end, so that end is filled in from the germline J gene. The chain employs TRBV10-1 and TRBJ2-7; a weak D match, TRBD1 (7 bases). This CDR3 comprises 11 residues. Germline V gene sequence: CDR1 WNHNN, CDR2 SYGVQD (reference sequence). V was trimmed by 10 bases and J by 6 bases, leaving 13 bases between them. Here the CDR3 reads CATSGGGEQYF. The sequenced part of the CDR3 DNA is TGCGCCACCTCAGGGGGAGGCGAG.

Comments on this clone: From the germline J gene comes the end of the CDR3, since the read stops 3 residues before it. V and J are TRBV5-4 and TRBJ2-7; D may be TRBD1 (7 bases). This CDR3 spans 14 amino acids. The germline gives CDR1 SGHNT, CDR2 YYREEE (reference sequence). V was clipped by 2 bases and J by 3 bases, with 12 bases between them. This chain's CDR3 is CASSFAGGNYEQYF. Partial CDR3 DNA: TGTGCCAGCAGCTTCGCAGGGGGGAACTACGAG.

The covered CDR3 bases are TGTGCCAGTAGCCACGTAGACAGGGGGTCTTTCATGAATCAGCCC. This sequence encodes CASSHVDRGSFMNQP. The whole CDR3 sequence reads CASSHVDRGSFMNQPQHF. The chain uses TRBV19 and TRBJ1-5, with 9 bases lining up with TRBD1. From the germline J gene comes the end of the CDR3, since the read stops 3 residues before it. The V segment lost 6 bases and the J segment 4 bases; nucleotides outside the gene matches: 16. CDR1 is LNHDA and CDR2 is SQIVND in the germline V gene (reference sequence). CDR3 size: 18 residues.

As concerns this clone: The CDR3 end is not reached by the read, which stops 3 residues before it; the germline J gene fills it in. The rearrangement links TRBV18 to TRBJ1-5; TRBD1 agrees at 7 bases. V gave up 6 bases and J gave up 7 bases; unmatched junction bases: 6. The V gene's germline CDR1 is KGHSH and CDR2 LQKENI. The CDR3 spans 13 residues. The covered CDR3 bases are TGTGCCAGCTCGAATGGACAGGAGCAGCCC. Translated: CASSNGQEQP. The complete CDR3 protein is CASSNGQEQPQHF.

A remark on this clone: The CDR3 end falls 3 residues outside the read, so it is completed with the germline J gene. The V call is TRBV6-1, the J call TRBJ2-5; 11 nucleotides align to TRBD2. The CDR3 extends over 17 amino acids. The germline V gene has CDR1 MNHNS and CDR2 SASEGT. Losses at the gene ends were 1 base for V and 5 bases for J; bases not matched to a gene: 9. The DNA read from the CDR3 is TGTGCCAGCAGTGAAGGGCTCCTAGCGGGGGGAGGGGAGACC. It is translated as CASSEGLLAGGGET. Given in full, the CDR3 is CASSEGLLAGGGETQYF.

As to this clone: The read is 3 residues too short to cover the CDR3 end, so that end is filled in from the germline J gene. The V and J genes are TRBV30 and TRBJ2-5, with D unresolved. Per the germline V gene, CDR1 is GTSNPN and CDR2 is SVGIG (reference sequence). Trimming stripped 3 bases from V and 5 bases from J, with 7 bases between. The CDR3 runs 11 residues. The covered CDR3 bases are TGTGCCTGGAGGGCTGCCGAGACC. As protein: CAWRAAET. The CDR3, in full, reads CAWRAAETQYF.

As regards this clone: The DNA ends 3 residues before the CDR3 does, and the rest of the CDR3 is filled in from the germline J gene. This chain uses TRBV5-6 with TRBJ2-6; tentative D call: TRBD1 (6 bases). V lost 7 bases and J lost 0, with 11 bases in between. Germline CDR1 is SGHDT and CDR2 is YYEEEE. This CDR3 has 15 amino acids. The sequenced CDR3 bases are TGTGCCAGCGGAACAGGGCCCTCTGGGGCCAACGTC. It yields the protein CASGTGPSGANV. The CDR3 in full is CASGTGPSGANVLTF.

A remark on this clone: The read is 3 residues too short to cover the CDR3 end, so that end is filled in from the germline J gene. This chain uses TRBV5-4 with TRBJ2-7; TRBD1 aligns across 8 bases. The CDR3 runs to 13 residues. Germline V gene sequence: CDR1 SGHNT, CDR2 YYREEE (reference sequence). The ends lost 10 bases at V and 1 base at J; junction bases unmatched: 7. CDR3 in amino acids: CAGRDRPSYEQYF. CDR3 DNA (partial): TGTGCCGGACGGGACAGGCCTTCCTACGAG.

To note about this clone: The read ends 3 residues before the CDR3 terminus; that terminus is restored from the germline J gene. The genes are TRBV7-7 and TRBJ2-1; D not resolved. Germline lookup yields CDR1 SSHAT and CDR2 FNYEAQ (reference sequence). The CDR3 totals 14 residues. Trimming removed 5 bases at V and 8 bases at J, with 16 bases between. Incomplete CDR3 DNA: TGTGCCAGCAGCCATGGCAGGCTTAGGGATGAG. This translates into CASSHGRLRDE. In full, the CDR3 reads CASSHGRLRDEQFF.

Partial CDR3 DNA: TGTGCCTGGCGACAGGGCTACGAG. Its protein product is CAWRQGYE. Given in full, the CDR3 is CAWRQGYEQYF. The V and J genes are TRBV30 and TRBJ2-7, with 7 positions matching TRBD1. The observed sequence ends 3 residues before the CDR3 terminus, with the missing tail filled in from the germline J gene. This CDR3 contains 11 residues. Germline V gene data show CDR1 as GTSNPN and CDR2 as SVGIG (reference sequence). J gave up 3 bases and V 5 bases, and 1 base lay outside the gene matches.

In regard to this clone: The read terminates 3 residues before the CDR3 end, so the remaining end is supplied by the germline J gene. J is TRBJ1-1 and V is TRBV20-1; D unclear. Germline loops: CDR1 DFQATT, CDR2 SNEGSKA (reference sequence). The CDR3 runs 12 residues. V lost 3 bases and J 3 bases, leaving 8 bases between the germline ends. The CDR3 protein is CSASQFDTEAFF. The part of the CDR3 DNA that was read is TGCAGTGCTAGCCAGTTCGACACTGAA.

On this clone: The CDR3 extends 3 residues past the end of the read, so its final part is completed from the germline J gene. This rearrangement joins TRBV18 to TRBJ2-7, with 9 bases fitting TRBD1. V dropped 5 bases and J dropped 2; count of bases not matched to a gene: 4. The CDR3 length is 14 residues. Germline values: CDR1 KGHSH, CDR2 LQKENI. The CDR3 sequence is CASSSGQGTYEQYF. CDR3 bases read: TGTGCCAGCTCATCGGGACAGGGTACCTACGAG.

Of note for this clone: The CDR3 end falls 3 residues outside the read, so it is completed with the germline J gene. The V call is TRBV10-2, the J call TRBJ2-5; unclear D gene. Trimming took off 1 base at V and 4 bases at J, with 16 bases between the two ends. Germline CDR1 and CDR2: WSHSY and SAAADI. This CDR3 has 16 amino acids. CDR3 sequence reads: CASSEYVAVERETQYF. The DNA read from the CDR3 is TGCGCCAGCAGTGAGTATGTAGCCGTGGAAAGAGAGACC.

Concerning this clone: The read terminates 3 residues before the CDR3 end, so the remaining end is supplied by the germline J gene. The chain is built from TRBV23-1 and TRBJ1-5, with 8 bases identical to TRBD1. TRBV23-1 is an ORF, and what it does is uncertain. J lost 2 bases, V lost 3 bases, and 9 bases had no gene match. The length of the CDR3 is 17 residues. Here the CDR3 reads CASSQDRVKTGNQPQHF. Partial CDR3 DNA: TGCGCCAGCAGTCAGGACAGGGTTAAAACGGGCAATCAGCCC.

A remark on this clone: The read terminates 3 residues before the CDR3 end, so the remaining end is supplied by the germline J gene. The genes are TRBV7-3 and TRBJ2-1; 12 bases line up with TRBD2. CDR3 length equals 14 residues. Germline V gene lookup returns CDR1 SGHTA and CDR2 FQGTGA. V trimming: 6 bases; J trimming: 6 bases; junction bases outside the gene matches: 3. The CDR3 loop reads CASSSSGGANEQFF. The covered CDR3 bases are TGTGCCAGCAGTTCTAGCGGGGGGGCCAATGAG.

Details on this clone: The DNA ends 3 residues before the CDR3 does, and the rest of the CDR3 is filled in from the germline J gene. The chain links TRBV20-1 to TRBJ2-3, with D uncertain. CDR1 and CDR2 (germline): DFQATT, SNEGSKA (reference sequence). There are 12 residues in the CDR3. Between the trimmed V and J ends, which lost 3 bases and 1 base, there was a span of 5 bases. The CDR3 here is CSASQGTDTQYF. CDR3 DNA, as far as it was read: TGCAGTGCTAGTCAGGGCACAGATACG.

Concerning this clone: Coverage ceases 3 residues before the CDR3 finishes, and the germline J gene fills in the end. The gene calls are TRBV7-3 and TRBJ2-6, with unresolved D. V lost 1 base and J 0 bases, leaving 13 bases between the germline ends. This CDR3 spans 18 amino acids. CDR1 is SGHTA, CDR2 FQGTGA, per germline. CDR3 DNA, as far as it was read: TGTGCCAGCAGCTTAAAGGCCGGGTCGCCCTCTGGGGCCAACGTC. Translating it yields CASSLKAGSPSGANV. The full CDR3 reads CASSLKAGSPSGANVLTF.

For this clone: The sequence runs out 3 residues before the end of the CDR3; the remainder is reconstructed from the germline J gene. The V gene is TRBV30, the J gene TRBJ1-2, with 11 positions matching TRBD1. Germline CDR1 is GTSNPN and CDR2 is SVGIG (reference sequence). The CDR3 is 13 amino acids. V trimming: 5 bases; J trimming: 7 bases; junction bases outside the gene matches: 6. The CDR3 is CAWAGTGGTGYTF. The CDR3 bases that were read are TGTGCCTGGGCCGGGACAGGGGGAACTGGC.

On this clone itself: Read data end 3 residues before the CDR3 end; the end is taken from the germline J gene. This chain uses TRBV19 with TRBJ1-2; TRBD1 matches 10 bases. The CDR3 is 16 amino acids. In germline, CDR1 is LNHDA, CDR2 SQIVND (reference sequence). V lost 8 bases and J lost 4; bases outside the gene matches: 13. The CDR3 bases that were read are TGTGCCAGTGCCCTCCGGGACAGGGGCCGTACCTATGGC. Its translation is CASALRDRGRTYG. The full CDR3 reads CASALRDRGRTYGYTF. The entire variable domain, with the rest obtained from reference TRBV19 and TRBJ1-2, is as follows: DGGITQSPKYLFRKEGQNVTLSCEQNLNHDAMYWYRQDPGQGLRLIYYSQIVNDFQKGDIAEGYSVSREKKESFPLTVTSAQKNPTAFYLCASALRDRGRTYGYTFGSGTRLTVV.

As regards this clone: The read is 3 residues too short to cover the CDR3 end, so that end is filled in from the germline J gene. The chain links TRBV18 to TRBJ2-7, with 13 positions matching TRBD2. After removal of 6 bases from V and 6 bases from J, the junction contained 11 bases not matched to a gene. From germline, CDR1 is KGHSH and CDR2 LQKENI. The CDR3 spans 16 residues. The part of the CDR3 DNA that was read is TGTGCCAGCTCCCGACCGGGACTAGCGGGAACACCCGAG. It translates to CASSRPGLAGTPE. The entire CDR3 sequence reads CASSRPGLAGTPEQYF.

As concerns this clone: The sequenced fragment ends 3 residues before the CDR3 boundary, so the rest is inferred from the germline J gene. The V call is TRBV20-1, the J call TRBJ2-1; possible D gene TRBD1, 5 bases. The V and J ends lost 6 bases and 0 bases respectively, with 18 bases between them. The CDR3 covers 16 residues. Germline lookup yields CDR1 DFQATT and CDR2 SNEGSKA (reference sequence). The DNA read from the CDR3 is TGCAGTGCCCCAGCGCGGACACGAGACTCCTACAATGAG. This encodes CSAPARTRDSYNE. The entire CDR3 protein is CSAPARTRDSYNEQFF.

Points on this clone: The observed sequence ends 3 residues before the CDR3 terminus, with the missing tail filled in from the germline J gene. The gene calls are TRBV18 and TRBJ1-4; 8 bases align to TRBD1. Germline V gene lookup returns CDR1 KGHSH and CDR2 LQKENI. With V trimmed by 2 bases and J by 7 bases, 12 bases remained unmatched. The CDR3 runs to 17 residues. The part of the CDR3 DNA that was read is TGTGCCAGCTCACCAGGAGGACAGGGCCAGAGTAGTGAAAAA. It yields the protein CASSPGGQGQSSEK. The full CDR3 protein is CASSPGGQGQSSEKLFF. The whole variable domain, remainder taken from reference TRBV18 and TRBJ1-4, is NAGVMQNPRHLVRRRGQEARLRCSPMKGHSHVYWYRQLPEEGLKFMVYLQKENIIDESGMPKERFSAEFPKEGPSILRIQQVVRGDSAAYFCASSPGGQGQSSEKLFFGSGTQLSVL.

About this clone itself: Read coverage stops 3 residues before the CDR3 terminus; the germline J gene supplies the remainder. The chain links TRBV5-1 to TRBJ2-2, with 12 bases aligning to TRBD1. V shed 4 bases and J 5 bases; nucleotides not matched to a gene: 6. This CDR3 spans 16 amino acids. Germline V lookup: CDR1 SGHRS, CDR2 YFSETQ. The sequenced CDR3 bases are TGCGCCAGCAGCCCCGGGACAGGGGGCTATACCGGGGAG. It encodes CASSPGTGGYTGE. The entire CDR3 protein reads CASSPGTGGYTGELFF.

Comments on this clone: The DNA ends 3 residues before the CDR3 does, and the rest of the CDR3 is filled in from the germline J gene. This rearrangement joins TRBV10-3 to TRBJ2-5; 8 bases map to TRBD2. V lost 6 bases and J lost 2; bases outside the gene matches: 2. Germline V lookup: CDR1 ENHRY, CDR2 SYGVKD. This CDR3 is 13 amino acids long. The CDR3 here is CAIRAGAQETQYF. The CDR3 DNA, read in part, is TGTGCCATCAGAGCGGGGGCTCAAGAGACC.